This T cell receptor (beta chain) was obtained from a study of blood T cell repertoires in COVID-19. Some clones are missing from TCRdb's copy, which holds only in-frame ones; the method was immunoSEQ multiplex PCR. The repertoire consists of some 77,000 clones, with about 82% occurring once and the leading ten covering 1.8%. Looked up from germline, CDR1 is SNHLY and CDR2 is FYNNEI. The CDR3 has 13 amino acids. J gave up 6 bases and V 10 bases, and 8 bases lay outside the gene matches. This clone has only one observation. Sequencing input: peripheral blood. This sequence was found in a woman aged 55-69 years with acute or convalescent COVID-19. The chain employs TRBV2 and TRBJ2-4; 8 bases fit TRBD1. CDR3 residues: CATNTDRGNIQYF. CDR3 bases: TGTGCCACCAATACCGACAGGGGAAACATTCAGTACTTC.